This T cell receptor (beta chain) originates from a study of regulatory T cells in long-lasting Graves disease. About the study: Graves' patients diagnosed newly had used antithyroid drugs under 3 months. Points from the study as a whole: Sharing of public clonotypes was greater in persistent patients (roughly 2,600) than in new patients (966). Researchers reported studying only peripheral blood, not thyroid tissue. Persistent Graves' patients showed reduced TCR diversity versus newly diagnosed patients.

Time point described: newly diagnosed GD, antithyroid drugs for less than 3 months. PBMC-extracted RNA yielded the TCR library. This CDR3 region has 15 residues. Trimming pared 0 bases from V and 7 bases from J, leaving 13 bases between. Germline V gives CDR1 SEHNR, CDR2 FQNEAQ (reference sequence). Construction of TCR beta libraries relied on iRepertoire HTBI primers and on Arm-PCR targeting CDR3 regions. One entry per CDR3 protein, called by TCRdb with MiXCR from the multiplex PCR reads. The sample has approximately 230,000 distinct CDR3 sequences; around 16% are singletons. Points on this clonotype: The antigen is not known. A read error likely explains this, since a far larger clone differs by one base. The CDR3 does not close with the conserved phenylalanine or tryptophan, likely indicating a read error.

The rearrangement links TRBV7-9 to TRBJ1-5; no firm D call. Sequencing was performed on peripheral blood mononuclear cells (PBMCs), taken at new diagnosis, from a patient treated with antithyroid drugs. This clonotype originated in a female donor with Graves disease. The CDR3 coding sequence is TGTGCCAGCAGCTTAGCTCCCTACCTGGGCCAGCCCCAGCATTCT. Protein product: CASSLAPYLGQPQHS.